This passage covers 29 T cell receptor beta chains from one sample sequenced in a study of cytomegalovirus exposure and HLA in healthy donors. The primer mix had 60 Vbeta and 13 Jbeta primers. The data were produced by immunoSEQ multiplex PCR, yet TCRdb's version contains in-frame clones alone and is incomplete. The sample lists nearly 110,000 clones, roughly 80% seen once, with 2% to 2.5% in the top ten. Sequencing used PBMCs. The receptors were sampled from a man aged 25-45 years in good health and CMV-seronegative.

This clone was picked up one time. The chain has TRBV6-1 and TRBJ2-7, with 8 positions matching TRBD2. The CDR3 contains 15 residues. Germline lookup yields CDR1 MNHNS and CDR2 SASEGT. The V and J ends lost 7 bases and 4 bases, in that order; junction bases with no gene match: 12. The CDR3 DNA reads as TGTGCCAGCAAAAGCGGCAGCGGGAGCTGGTACGAGCAGTACTTC. Protein sequence: CASKSGSGSWYEQYF.

V is TRBV29-1 and J is TRBJ1-1; D is unclear. Germline loops: CDR1 SQVTM, CDR2 ANQGSEA. With 8 bases removed from V and 4 bases from J, the gap between germline ends came to 14 bases. The CDR3 consists of 12 residues. CDR3 sequence reads: CSPTSSITEAFF. The CDR3 DNA is TGCAGCCCTACGAGCTCGATCACTGAAGCTTTCTTT. The full variable domain, in which reference TRBV29-1 and TRBJ1-1 provide the parts outside the CDR3, is SAVISQKPSRDICQRGTSLTIQCQVDSQVTMMFWYRQQPGQSLTLIATANQGSEATYESGFVIDKFPISRPNLTFSTLTVSNMSPEDSSIYLCSPTSSITEAFFGQGTRLTVV.

This clone has more than one count but fewer than ten. The chain links TRBV7-2 to TRBJ2-3, with no clear D. Per germline, CDR1 SGHTA and CDR2 FQGNSA. This CDR3 contains 12 residues. Trimming pared 3 bases from V and 2 bases from J, leaving 3 bases between. Here the CDR3 reads CASSFFTDTQYF. The CDR3 coding sequence is TGTGCCAGCAGCTTCTTCACAGATACGCAGTATTTT. Full variable domain (outside the CDR3, taken from reference TRBV7-2 and TRBJ2-3): GAGVSQSPSNKVTEKGKDVELRCDPISGHTALYWYRQSLGQGLEFLIYFQGNSAPDKSGLPSDRFSAERTGGSVSTLTIQRTQQEDSAVYLCASSFFTDTQYFGPGTRLTVL.

This chain uses TRBV29-1 with TRBJ2-1; 15 positions match TRBD2. The CDR3 has 17 amino acids. CDR1 and CDR2 (germline): SQVTM, ANQGSEA. J gave up 6 bases and V 5 bases, and 11 bases lay outside the gene matches. The CDR3 sequence: CSVLRTSGRAWRNEQFF. The CDR3 DNA follows: TGCAGCGTTCTACGGACTAGCGGGAGGGCCTGGCGCAATGAGCAGTTCTTC.

The J gene is TRBJ2-7, the V gene TRBV10-1, with 9 bases lining up with TRBD2. V lost 2 bases, J lost 3 bases, and 8 bases stayed unmatched. The CDR3 is made up of 16 amino acids. Germline CDR1 and CDR2: WNHNN and SYGVQD (reference sequence). CDR3 amino acids: CASSEMASGKVYEQYF. CDR3 DNA: TGCGCCAGCAGTGAGATGGCTAGCGGGAAGGTCTACGAGCAGTACTTC.

This chain uses TRBV11-2 with TRBJ2-2, with D possibly matching TRBD1 (5 bases). V lost 6 bases to trimming and J lost 8 bases, with 13 bases between them. From germline, CDR1 is SGHAT and CDR2 FQNNGV. This CDR3 region has 13 residues. The CDR3 nucleotides read TGTGCCAGCAGACTCGACAGAACGGGGGAGCTGTTTTTT. It translates to CASRLDRTGELFF.

V and J are TRBV27 and TRBJ2-7; 11 nucleotides line up with TRBD2. Trimming removed 4 bases from V and 3 bases from J; junction bases left unmatched: 2. Germline V CDR1 and CDR2: MNHEY, SMNVEV (reference sequence). The CDR3 length is 14 residues. The CDR3 DNA follows: TGTGCCAGCAGTTGGGGGACTAGCGGCTACGAGCAGTACTTC. Translated: CASSWGTSGYEQYF.

CDR3 bases: TGTGCCTGGAGTGTACGGGGAGGAGGTGGCTACACCTTC. Its protein product is CAWSVRGGGGYTF. The rearrangement joins TRBV30 to TRBJ1-2; D is unresolved. Germline V lookup: CDR1 GTSNPN, CDR2 SVGIG (reference sequence). The CDR3 covers 13 residues. With 0 bases removed from V and 7 bases from J, the gap between germline ends came to 12 bases. The variable domain in full, with the rest retrieved from reference TRBV30 and TRBJ1-2, is SQTIHQWPATLVQPVGSPLSLECTVEGTSNPNLYWYRQAAGRGLQLLFYSVGIGQISSEVPQNLSASRPQDRQFILSSKKLLLSDSGFYLCAWSVRGGGGYTFGSGTRLTVV.

The chain joins TRBV9 to TRBJ2-7, with D possibly being TRBD1 (6 bases). Germline assignment: CDR1 SGDLS and CDR2 YYNGEE. V was pared by 0 bases and J by 6 bases, with 10 bases between. This CDR3 comprises 13 residues. The CDR3 nucleotides are TGTGCCAGCAGCGTAGGTGGGGGCCCCGAGCAGTACTTC. It encodes CASSVGGGPEQYF. The whole variable domain, filled in from reference TRBV9 and TRBJ2-7, reads DSGVTQTPKHLITATGQRVTLRCSPRSGDLSVYWYQQSLDQGLQFLIQYYNGEERAKGNILERFSAQQFPDLHSELNLSSLELGDSALYFCASSVGGGPEQYFGPGTRLTVT.

This clone was seen at least ten times. Here the CDR3 DNA reads TGCGCCAGCAGCCAAGATGTTTTGGCGGGGGGGCCCAAGACCCAGTACTTC. As protein: CASSQDVLAGGPKTQYF. V is TRBV4-1 and J is TRBJ2-5; 9 bases fit TRBD2. The germline V gene has CDR1 MGHRA and CDR2 YSYEKL. The ends lost 0 bases at V and 6 bases at J; junction bases unmatched: 11. The CDR3 loop spans 17 amino acids.

The chain uses TRBV28 and TRBJ1-1; 7 bases align to TRBD1. After removal of 6 bases from V and 4 bases from J, the junction contained 8 bases not matched to a gene. Germline CDR1 is MDHEN and CDR2 is SYDVKM. This CDR3 has 14 amino acids. The CDR3 reads CASRAGTEFTEAFF. In nucleotides, the CDR3 is TGTGCCAGCAGGGCCGGGACAGAATTCACTGAAGCTTTCTTT.

This clone appeared a single time. V is TRBV5-1 and J is TRBJ2-2; D is unresolved. The CDR3 is made up of 15 amino acids. The V end lost 2 bases, the J end lost 7 bases, and 15 bases lay between the germline ends. Looked up from germline, CDR1 is SGHRS and CDR2 is YFSETQ. CDR3 residues: CASSLSQVPGGELFF. The CDR3 bases are TGCGCCAGCAGCTTATCGCAGGTCCCCGGCGGGGAGCTGTTTTTT.

The chain links TRBV6-6 to TRBJ2-7, with a weak D call TRBD1 (6 bases). There are 11 residues in the CDR3. V gave up 6 bases and J gave up 3 bases, with 6 bases separating them. CDR1 MNHNY and CDR2 SVGAGI come from the germline V gene (reference sequence). CDR3 nucleotide sequence: TGTGCCAGCAGACAGGGCTACGAGCAGTACTTC. Translating gives CASRQGYEQYF.

The J gene is TRBJ1-1, the V gene TRBV25-1; 11 positions agree with TRBD1. V shed 6 bases and J 5 bases; nucleotides not matched to a gene: 8. The germline V gene has CDR1 MGHDK and CDR2 SYGVNS. The length of the CDR3 is 15 residues. CDR3 region: CASRSLGQGATEAFF. CDR3 DNA: TGTGCCAGCAGGAGCCTTGGACAGGGGGCTACTGAAGCTTTCTTT.

The chain couples TRBV6-1 to TRBJ2-6; D uncertain. The V gene's germline CDR1 is MNHNS and CDR2 SASEGT. The ends were cut back, 3 bases at V and 0 bases at J, with 6 bases in the middle. The length of the CDR3 is 15 residues. CDR3 in DNA: TGTGCCAGCAGTGATTTGAGCTCTGGGGCCAACGTCCTGACTTTC. Amino acid sequence: CASSDLSSGANVLTF.

This chain uses TRBV4-1 with TRBJ2-5; D ambiguous. V was clipped by 1 base and J by 4 bases, with 10 bases between them. Germline V CDR1 and CDR2: MGHRA, YSYEKL. CDR3 size: 14 residues. Here the CDR3 reads CASSQGPGGETQYF. Written as DNA, the CDR3 is TGCGCCAGCAGCCAAGGGCCCGGCGGAGAGACCCAGTACTTC.

The chain's CDR3 is CASSESGLSTDTQYF. In DNA, the CDR3 is TGCGCCAGCAGTGAGTCGGGCCTGAGCACAGATACGCAGTATTTT. The chain links TRBV10-1 to TRBJ2-3; D gene uncertain. V lost 0 bases and J 0 bases, leaving 7 bases between the germline ends. There are 15 residues in the CDR3. The germline V gene has CDR1 WNHNN and CDR2 SYGVQD (reference sequence).

This clone came up a few times. The chain couples TRBV7-2 to TRBJ2-7; TRBD1 aligns across 8 bases. Germline CDR1 and CDR2: SGHTA and FQGNSA. Losses at the gene ends were 5 bases for V and 7 bases for J; bases not matched to a gene: 16. This CDR3 comprises 16 residues. CDR3 in DNA: TGTGCCAGCAGCCCCGAAGGGGGGACAGGCCTCCGGGAGCAGTACTTC. It specifies CASSPEGGTGLREQYF.

This clone has only a few counts. This rearrangement joins TRBV13 to TRBJ2-7, with TRBD1 matching 8 bases. Germline V CDR1 and CDR2: PRHDT, FYEKMQ (reference sequence). This CDR3 has 13 residues. With 3 bases clipped from V and 3 bases from J, the junction kept 1 base outside the gene matches. Here the CDR3 DNA reads TGTGCCAGCAGCTTCGGACAGGGCTACGAGCAGTACTTC. Its translation: CASSFGQGYEQYF.

This clone was counted between two and nine times. The rearrangement joins TRBV10-2 to TRBJ2-3, with 11 bases matching TRBD2. Germline values: CDR1 WSHSY, CDR2 SAAADI. The J segment lost 1 base and the V segment lost 6 bases, leaving 3 bases of the junction unmatched. The CDR3 sequence is 15 residues long. For the CDR3, the DNA is TGCGCCAGCAGCCCGACTAGCGGGGGCACAGATACGCAGTATTTT. This translates into CASSPTSGGTDTQYF.

The gene calls are TRBV2 and TRBJ2-7; possible D gene TRBD2, 7 bases. Germline values: CDR1 SNHLY, CDR2 FYNNEI. The V and J ends lost 4 bases and 3 bases respectively, with 13 bases between them. The CDR3 has 14 amino acids. In DNA form, the CDR3 reads TGTGCCAGCAGTGGCGGGGGCAGTTTCTACGAGCAGTACTTC. Translation: CASSGGGSFYEQYF.

The chain is built from TRBV30 and TRBJ2-7; 9 nucleotides line up with TRBD2. The V gene's germline CDR1 is GTSNPN and CDR2 SVGIG (reference sequence). V trimming: 4 bases; J trimming: 2 bases; junction bases outside the gene matches: 3. The CDR3 is made up of 13 amino acids. The CDR3 DNA is TGTGCCTGGAACAAGCGGGGGGCCTACGAGCAGTACTTC. Translating it yields CAWNKRGAYEQYF.

The V call is TRBV6-1, the J call TRBJ2-7; no reliable D call. Germline CDR1 reads MNHNS; CDR2 reads SASEGT. The germline V and J ends were trimmed by 2 bases and 7 bases, with 12 bases remaining between them. The CDR3 is 13 amino acids. Here the CDR3 reads CASSELVGGEQYF. CDR3 sequence (DNA): TGTGCCAGCAGTGAACTAGTGGGTGGGGAGCAGTACTTC.

This clone was counted a single time. The V call is TRBV4-1, the J call TRBJ2-7, with TRBD1 matching over 9 bases. The CDR3 covers 14 residues. Per germline, CDR1 MGHRA and CDR2 YSYEKL. After removal of 4 bases from V and 3 bases from J, the junction contained 4 bases not matched to a gene. CDR3 region: CASSLGTGNYEQYF. CDR3 nucleotides: TGCGCCAGCAGCCTTGGGACAGGGAACTACGAGCAGTACTTC.

The chain carries TRBV7-9 and TRBJ2-3, with a tentative D call TRBD2 (6 bases). This CDR3 region has 15 residues. Trimming cost V 0 bases and J 3 bases, with 10 bases left between them. The germline CDR1 and CDR2 sequences are SEHNR and FQNEAQ (reference sequence). The CDR3 region is CASSLAGGRTDTQYF. In DNA form, the CDR3 reads TGTGCCAGCAGCTTAGCGGGAGGAAGGACAGATACGCAGTATTTT.

The gene calls are TRBV7-3 and TRBJ2-5; the D gene is possibly TRBD2 (6 bases). The CDR3 totals 16 residues. Trimming shortened V by 1 base and J by 7 bases, and 19 bases separated the two germline ends. From germline, CDR1 is SGHTA and CDR2 FQGTGA. In nucleotides, the CDR3 is TGTGCCAGCAGCTTAAGTCCGGGCGGGGCCGAGGGGACCCAGTACTTC. Its translation is CASSLSPGGAEGTQYF. Supplemented by reference TRBV7-3 and TRBJ2-5, the full variable domain reads GAGVSQTPSNKVTEKGKYVELRCDPISGHTALYWYRQSLGQGPEFLIYFQGTGAADDSGLPNDRFFAVRPEGSVSTLKIQRTERGDSAVYLCASSLSPGGAEGTQYFGPGTRLLVL.

As for this clone: The sample holds other DNA sequences that translate to the same CDR3. The V and J genes are TRBV25-1 and TRBJ2-3; D is possibly TRBD2 (5 bases). CDR1 is MGHDK and CDR2 is SYGVNS in the germline V gene. Trimming removed 8 bases from V and 12 bases from J, with 24 bases in between. The CDR3 sequence is 14 residues long. As DNA, the CDR3 is TGTGCCAGCTCCCTCCGGGATCAAGAAAAGACACAGTATTTT. Its translation is CASSLRDQEKTQYF.

V is TRBV18 and J is TRBJ2-3; D gene unclear. The V and J ends lost 2 bases and 4 bases respectively, with 4 bases between them. There are 12 residues in the CDR3. Germline V gene sequence: CDR1 KGHSH, CDR2 LQKENI. The CDR3 reads CASSPAADTQYF. For the CDR3, the DNA is TGTGCCAGCTCACCAGCGGCAGATACGCAGTATTTT.

Here the CDR3 reads CASSDNAGHTDTQYF. The CDR3 region has the DNA TGTGCCAGCAGTGACAATGCGGGGCACACAGATACGCAGTATTTT. The chain combines TRBV6-4 with TRBJ2-3; weak D call: TRBD2 (6 bases). The CDR3 extends over 15 amino acids. Trimming stripped 2 bases from V and 2 bases from J, with 11 bases between. Germline CDR1 is MRHNA and CDR2 is SNTAGT.